The following is a TCR beta chain sequence with its context. Its cognate antigen has yet to be identified. No base qualities exist here, and no much larger clone lies one base off it. These reads were obtained on an Illumina HiSeq 2500. Quantitative 5'-RACE with molecular barcodes was the method used to prepare the TCR beta libraries. On the authors' methods: To identify disease-linked TCR variants, a new computational method was used, one built on a probabilistic model of VDJ rearrangement. Clones were called with MiXCR by TCRdb after fastp trimmed the public reads at Q25, and only in-frame beta chains were retained. Identical CDR3 protein sequences are pooled into one entry, listed with their most common genes and DNA. None of the V and J calls come from the authors' own analysis; TCRdb made them. The sample table lists around 890,000 distinct CDR3 sequences, 12% of them with a count of one. Just over 0.5% of the sample goes to the ten largest clones.

This record belongs to a study of CD8 T cells in ankylosing spondylitis (dated by TCRdb to 2016 to 2017). Notes on the research overall: To find TCR variants linked to disease, the study profiled T cell receptor beta repertoires in ankylosing spondylitis patients and healthy donors. In total, the full study cohort was made up of about 99 healthy donors and 25 ankylosing spondylitis patients. Samples of peripheral blood were taken, and for ankylosing spondylitis patients, synovial fluid was collected as well.

The full study reports these points: According to the report, matched synovial fluid samples from ankylosing spondylitis patients were significantly enriched for the disease-linked clones. Some TCR beta motif variants had previously been reported in synovial fluid and blood of reactive arthritis patients, which suggested common disease-initiation mechanisms. Blood from ankylosing spondylitis patients appeared to be characterized by a TCR beta motif made up of 8 or 9 highly homologous amino acid variants. In peripheral blood, the disease-linked clones were found at relatively low frequencies and had a CD8+ phenotype.

CDR3 length: 12 amino acids, cysteine to phenylalanine. Only the CDR3 portion is preserved as DNA: 36 bases, with reading frame beginning at the first base. Trimming at the junction amounts to 6 bases on V and 2 bases on J, and the germline ends lie 11 bases apart. CDR1 and CDR2, looked up from the germline V gene (reference sequence), are DFQATT and SNEGSKA. The sequence was obtained from a male donor with ankylosing spondylitis. The chain is made from TRBV20-1 and TRBJ2-7, and perhaps TRBD1 as D gene, on 6 matching bases. The sequencing input was blood, either unsorted or a sorted T cell fraction (not recorded which). The DNA sequence is given as TGCAGTGCCCATAAGGGGGCCTACGAGCAGTACTTC. Translated, it reads CSAHKGAYEQYF.